This T cell receptor beta chain appears in the sequencing data of a study of early T cells in non-severe SARS-CoV-2 infection. Turning to the study itself: Investigators sequenced bulk RNA drawn from unsorted whole blood, and chains remained unpaired.

Attachment of unique molecular identifiers to individual cDNA molecules was performed. TCRdb ran MiXCR on the 5' RACE reads and lists one entry per CDR3 protein. The sample shows around 80,000 distinct CDR3 sequences, around 10% of them seen only once. Germline V gene data show CDR1 as MNHNY and CDR2 as SVGAGI (reference sequence). The CDR3 sequence is 13 residues long. Trimming removed 6 bases at V and 4 bases at J, with 12 bases between. General observations from the study: Comparison of clonotypes with VDJdb favored anti-spike CD8 responses while missing private and CD4 specificities.

This clonotype was seen many times. Its cognate antigen is unknown. V gene TRBV6-6 combines with J gene TRBJ1-2; D might be TRBD1 (6 bases). The sample consisted of whole blood, taken at baseline. The sequence was collected from an adult who was a healthcare worker with PCR-confirmed SARS-CoV-2 infection or an uninfected control (not recorded which). CDR3 DNA sequence: TGTGCCAGCAGCTGGACAGTTTCCTATGGCTACACCTTC. Translation: CASSWTVSYGYTF.